The rows below give T cell receptor beta chains drawn from one sample of a study of cytomegalovirus exposure and HLA in healthy donors. Sequencing used immunoSEQ multiplex PCR; TCRdb keeps in-frame clones, though not all of them. The repertoire holds about 190,000 clones, with roughly four fifths as singletons. The sample consisted of PBMCs. Receptors originate from a woman between 25 and 40 years old in good health and CMV-seropositive. Each CDR3 is given with its conserved first and last residue. D genes are given only for firm matches. Rows give clone size only sometimes, using once, few, many, or a class for an expanded clone.

>TRBV11-2|TRBJ1-1|NA|NA
CASSRVNTEAFF
TGTGCCAGCAGCCGAGTCAACACTGAAGCTTTCTTT
>TRBV5-6|TRBJ1-2|NA|TRBD1
CASSRTGGKSTLSGYTF
TGTGCCAGCAGCCGGACAGGGGGTAAGTCGACTTTGAGCGGCTACACCTTC
>TRBV25-1|TRBJ2-7|few|TRBD2
CASSTGLAGAHEQYF
TGTGCCAGCAGTACCGGACTAGCGGGAGCTCACGAGCAGTACTTC
>TRBV7-8|TRBJ2-1|NA|TRBD2
CASSRGGLAGNEQFF
TGTGCCAGCAGCAGAGGGGGACTAGCGGGCAATGAGCAGTTCTTC
>TRBV5-1|TRBJ1-1|NA|TRBD1
CASSSSGGDTEAFF
TGCGCCAGCAGCTCATCAGGGGGTGACACTGAAGCTTTCTTT
>TRBV28|TRBJ2-3|few|NA
CASSGAFRTDTQYF
TGTGCCAGCAGCGGAGCTTTTCGCACAGATACGCAGTATTTT
>TRBV19|TRBJ1-5|NA|NA
CASSGASNQPQHF
TGTGCCAGTTCAGGGGCGTCCAATCAGCCCCAGCATTTT
>TRBV19|TRBJ2-1|NA|NA
CASSIYRLADEQFF
TGTGCCAGTAGTATCTACAGGCTTGCCGATGAGCAGTTCTTC
>TRBV2|TRBJ2-7|NA|NA
CASNPRVGSHEQYF
TGTGCCAGCAACCCCAGGGTGGGGTCCCACGAGCAGTACTTC
>TRBV27|TRBJ1-5|NA|TRBD1
CASKFSGGDQPQHF
TGTGCCAGTAAATTCTCAGGGGGCGATCAGCCCCAGCATTTT
>TRBV28|TRBJ1-1|NA|TRBD1
CASTHRGGNTEAFF
TGTGCCAGCACCCACAGGGGCGGGAACACTGAAGCTTTCTTT
>TRBV7-6|TRBJ2-7|NA|TRBD1
CASSWGQGADYEQYF
TGTGCCAGCAGCTGGGGACAGGGGGCTGACTACGAGCAGTACTTC
>TRBV7-9|TRBJ2-7|few|TRBD2
CSSSLGGGEQYF
TGTTCCAGCAGCTTAGGCGGGGGCGAGCAGTACTTC
>TRBV5-5|TRBJ1-2|NA|NA
CASSLDTSNYGYTF
TGTGCCAGCAGCTTAGACACTTCTAACTATGGCTACACCTTC
>TRBV2|TRBJ2-1|NA|TRBD2
CARARTSGSLFF
TGTGCCAGGGCCAGGACTAGCGGGAGTCTGTTCTTC
>TRBV14|TRBJ2-7|NA|NA
CASSRTDTYEQYF
TGTGCCAGCAGCCGGACGGACACCTACGAGCAGTACTTC
>TRBV6-1|TRBJ1-1|NA|TRBD1
CASSEVRTGRTEAFF
TGTGCCAGCAGTGAAGTCCGGACAGGTCGCACTGAAGCTTTCTTT
>TRBV28|TRBJ1-2|NA|TRBD1
CASRETGVKYGYTF
TGTGCCAGCAGGGAGACAGGGGTGAAGTATGGCTACACCTTC
>TRBV4-1|TRBJ1-2|NA|NA
CASSQDRGGPGVGYTF
TGCGCCAGCAGCCAAGATCGGGGCGGGCCGGGGGTTGGCTACACCTTC
>TRBV5-8|TRBJ2-5|NA|NA
CASSQDRTSGKEQYF
TGTGCCAGCAGCCAGGACAGAACCTCGGGAAAAGAGCAGTACTTC
>TRBV5-1|TRBJ2-4|NA|NA
CASSFERRQYF
TGCGCCAGCAGCTTTGAGCGGCGGCAGTACTTC
>TRBV7-6|TRBJ2-7|NA|TRBD2
CASSLKRGPVEQYF
TGTGCCAGCAGCTTAAAGCGGGGTCCAGTGGAGCAGTACTTC
>TRBV9|TRBJ2-1|NA|NA
CASSPSRYDEQFF
TGTGCCAGCAGCCCCTCTAGATACGATGAGCAGTTCTTC
>TRBV5-4|TRBJ1-1|NA|NA
CATGGVTEAFF
TGTGCCACTGGGGGGGTCACTGAAGCTTTCTTT
>TRBV11-2|TRBJ2-3|few|NA
CASSLDPMASTDTQYF
TGTGCCAGCAGCTTAGATCCCATGGCTAGCACAGATACGCAGTATTTT
>TRBV19|TRBJ2-1|once|NA
CASSTAGYNEQFF
TGTGCCAGTAGTACTGCCGGCTACAATGAGCAGTTCTTC
>TRBV5-1|TRBJ2-5|NA|NA
CASSLSPSRETQYF
TGCGCCAGCAGCTTGAGCCCTAGCCGAGAGACCCAGTACTTC
>TRBV19|TRBJ2-5|NA|NA
CAGSMLLQETQYF
TGTGCCGGTAGTATGCTGCTACAAGAGACCCAGTACTTC
>TRBV6-5|TRBJ1-1|NA|TRBD1
CASYPDRRRTEAFF
TGTGCCAGCTACCCGGACAGGCGTAGAACTGAAGCTTTCTTT
>TRBV11-2|TRBJ2-7|few|TRBD2
CASSGLAGLSYEQYF
TGTGCCAGCAGCGGGCTAGCGGGCCTCTCCTACGAGCAGTACTTC
>TRBV11-3|TRBJ2-1|few|TRBD2
CASSFSGEYNEQFF
TGTGCCAGCAGTTTTAGCGGGGAATACAATGAGCAGTTCTTC